Following are 19 T cell receptor beta chains from one sample sequenced in a study of blood T cell repertoires in COVID-19. Clones were sequenced by immunoSEQ multiplex PCR, and TCRdb holds only the in-frame ones, with some missing. This sample has under 300,000 clones, with around nine tenths found just once. The specimen was peripheral blood. Every receptor here comes from a woman in her 70s with active or convalescent COVID-19.

The chain joins TRBV18 to TRBJ1-1; D gene ambiguous. The CDR3 loop spans 13 amino acids. CDR1 KGHSH and CDR2 LQKENI come from the germline V gene. Trimming pared 3 bases from V and 4 bases from J, leaving 9 bases between. The chain's CDR3 is CASSPDGLTEAFF. CDR3 sequence (DNA): TGTGCCAGCTCACCCGATGGACTCACTGAAGCTTTCTTT.

J is TRBJ2-2 and V is TRBV15; TRBD1 might be the D (5 bases). This CDR3 spans 15 amino acids. The germline V and J ends were trimmed by 3 bases and 7 bases, with 15 bases remaining between them. The V gene's germline CDR1 is LNHNV and CDR2 YYDKDF (reference sequence). The CDR3 DNA reads TGTGCCACCAGCAGGGGGTCGTGGGGCAGCGGGGAGCTGTTTTTT. This sequence encodes CATSRGSWGSGELFF.

The CDR3 reads CSVNLRTSVEQYF. DNA of the CDR3: TGCAGCGTTAACTTGCGGACAAGCGTCGAGCAGTACTTC. The gene calls are TRBV29-1 and TRBJ2-7; tentatively, D is TRBD1 (5 bases). Germline V lookup: CDR1 SQVTM, CDR2 ANQGSEA. V shed 5 bases and J shed 6 bases, with 17 bases lying between them. This CDR3 is built from 13 residues.

The chain recombines TRBV5-1 with TRBJ1-2; possibly TRBD1 for D (6 bases). CDR3 length: 14 residues. CDR1 is SGHRS, CDR2 YFSETQ, per germline. V lost 0 bases to trimming and J lost 8 bases, with 14 bases between them. CDR3 nucleotide sequence: TGCGCCAGCAGCTTGGGGCCAGGGGAGGGAGGCTACACCTTC. Amino acids: CASSLGPGEGGYTF.

The chain joins TRBV27 to TRBJ1-1; perhaps TRBD1 as D (6 bases). The V and J ends lost 2 bases and 9 bases respectively, with 10 bases between them. Germline V gene data show CDR1 as MNHEY and CDR2 as SMNVEV (reference sequence). The CDR3 spans 12 residues. The DNA for the CDR3 is TGTGCCAGCAGTTTAAATGGGGGCAAAGCTTTCTTT. Protein product: CASSLNGGKAFF.

This clone turned up a few times. The V and J genes are TRBV5-4 and TRBJ2-3, with 13 bases fitting TRBD2. This CDR3 has 16 residues. CDR1 is SGHNT, CDR2 YYREEE, per germline (reference sequence). V dropped 4 bases and J dropped 1; count of bases not matched to a gene: 3. The CDR3 protein is CASSAGTSGGTDTQYF. The CDR3, as DNA: TGTGCCAGCAGCGCCGGGACTAGCGGGGGCACAGATACGCAGTATTTT.

The chain employs TRBV11-3 and TRBJ2-1; 9 bases line up with TRBD2. With 1 base clipped from V and 4 bases from J, the junction kept 14 bases outside the gene matches. Germline V gives CDR1 SGHNT, CDR2 YENEEA. CDR3 size: 19 residues. CDR3 residues: CASSLGWASGTTEYNEQFF. For the CDR3, the DNA is TGTGCCAGCAGCTTAGGGTGGGCTAGCGGGACTACAGAATACAATGAGCAGTTCTTC.

The chain recombines TRBV5-4 with TRBJ1-2; TRBD1 might be the D (6 bases). V was trimmed by 4 bases and J by 4 bases, leaving 14 bases between them. Per the germline V gene, CDR1 is SGHNT and CDR2 is YYREEE (reference sequence). The CDR3 has 14 amino acids. The CDR3 DNA reads TGTGCCAGCAGCGATAATGACAGGCCCTATGGCTACACCTTC. It specifies CASSDNDRPYGYTF.

This clone was picked up one time. This rearrangement joins TRBV7-2 to TRBJ1-5; TRBD1 aligns across 8 bases. Germline V lookup: CDR1 SGHTA, CDR2 FQGNSA. The CDR3 spans 15 residues. The ends lost 6 bases at V and 3 bases at J; junction bases unmatched: 7. The CDR3 DNA follows: TGTGCCAGCAGTCATGGGGACAGGAACAATCAGCCCCAGCATTTT. It is translated as CASSHGDRNNQPQHF.

The chain employs TRBV19 and TRBJ2-2; unclear D gene. Per germline, CDR1 LNHDA and CDR2 SQIVND (reference sequence). The CDR3 covers 13 residues. The V gene lost 7 bases and the J gene lost 5 bases, with 11 bases spanning the gap. The CDR3 spells CASTETRTGELFF. The CDR3 DNA follows: TGTGCCAGTACCGAAACCAGGACCGGGGAGCTGTTTTTT. Full variable domain (rest looked up from reference TRBV19 and TRBJ2-2): DGGITQSPKYLFRKEGQNVTLSCEQNLNHDAMYWYRQDPGQGLRLIYYSQIVNDFQKGDIAEGYSVSREKKESFPLTVTSAQKNPTAFYLCASTETRTGELFFGEGSRLTVL.

The V gene is TRBV11-2, the J gene TRBJ2-3, with TRBD2 matching over 11 bases. Trimming at V came to 5 bases and at J to 0 bases, leaving 10 bases not matched to a gene. The germline gives CDR1 SGHAT, CDR2 FQNNGV. There are 18 residues in the CDR3. The CDR3 coding sequence is TGTGCCAGCAGCCCCCTAGGAGGGACTAGCGGAAGCACAGATACGCAGTATTTT. This encodes CASSPLGGTSGSTDTQYF.

The chain combines TRBV7-8 with TRBJ1-1; D unresolved. V gave up 1 base and J gave up 3 bases, with 9 bases separating them. The CDR3 runs 14 residues. Germline V lookup: CDR1 SGHVS, CDR2 FQNEAQ. CDR3 bases: TGTGCCAGCAGCTTAGGAAACAGTGACACTGAAGCTTTCTTT. Translated: CASSLGNSDTEAFF.

This clone occurred once. V and J are TRBV19 and TRBJ1-1; D may be TRBD1 (5 bases). V shed 5 bases and J shed 6 bases, with 16 bases lying between them. This CDR3 is 14 amino acids long. Germline loops: CDR1 LNHDA, CDR2 SQIVND (reference sequence). For the CDR3, the DNA is TGTGCCAGTAGTCTTTTGCCAGGGTCCGCTGAAGCTTTCTTT. It yields the protein CASSLLPGSAEAFF.

This clone appeared a single time. V and J are TRBV13 and TRBJ2-1; D possibly corresponds to TRBD2 (6 bases). V was pared by 5 bases and J by 0 bases, with 11 bases between. The length of the CDR3 is 15 residues. CDR1 and CDR2 (germline): PRHDT, FYEKMQ (reference sequence). The DNA for the CDR3 is TGTGCCAGCAGCCCCCCGGGGGTCTCCTACAATGAGCAGTTCTTC. It is translated as CASSPPGVSYNEQFF.

The chain links TRBV7-9 to TRBJ1-4; D gene unclear. The CDR3 loop spans 16 amino acids. Germline V CDR1 and CDR2: SEHNR, FQNEAQ (reference sequence). Deletions cut 3 bases from V and 7 bases from J, with 18 bases between. The CDR3 bases are TGTGCCAGCAGCTTTAGCAGTCGACCCCTCGGTGAAAAACTGTTTTTT. Protein: CASSFSSRPLGEKLFF. Filled out from reference TRBV7-9 and TRBJ1-4, the complete variable domain reads DTGVSQNPRHKITKRGQNVTFRCDPISEHNRLYWYRQTLGQGPEFLTYFQNEAQLEKSRLLSDRFSAERPKGSFSTLEIQRTEQGDSAMYLCASSFSSRPLGEKLFFGSGTQLSVL.

The V and J genes are TRBV29-1 and TRBJ1-4; D ambiguous. CDR1 is SQVTM and CDR2 is ANQGSEA in the germline V gene. V was shortened by 2 bases and J by 4 bases, with 14 bases between the two germline ends. The CDR3 totals 15 residues. The CDR3 loop reads CSVELMEGSNEKLFF. CDR3 in DNA: TGCAGCGTTGAACTTATGGAGGGAAGTAATGAAAAACTGTTTTTT. Drawing the rest from reference TRBV29-1 and TRBJ1-4, the complete variable domain is SAVISQKPSRDICQRGTSLTIQCQVDSQVTMMFWYRQQPGQSLTLIATANQGSEATYESGFVIDKFPISRPNLTFSTLTVSNMSPEDSSIYLCSVELMEGSNEKLFFGSGTQLSVL.

The CDR3 DNA follows: TGCAGTGCTAGTAGGGACATCAATGAAAAACTGTTTTTT. It codes for CSASRDINEKLFF. The V gene is TRBV20-1, the J gene TRBJ1-4; D might be TRBD1 (6 bases). The CDR3 consists of 13 residues. CDR1 DFQATT and CDR2 SNEGSKA come from the germline V gene (reference sequence). The V end was cut by 3 bases, the J end by 5 bases, with 10 bases between.

The chain joins TRBV7-2 to TRBJ1-4; 9 bases are shared with TRBD1. The CDR3 is 16 residues long. Looked up from germline, CDR1 is SGHTA and CDR2 is FQGNSA. Unmatched junction bases numbered 9, after V lost 5 bases and J lost 5 bases. CDR3 loop: CASSMQTGGGNEKLFF. The CDR3 nucleotides read TGTGCCAGCAGCATGCAAACAGGGGGCGGCAATGAAAAACTGTTTTTT.

The rearrangement uses TRBV24-1 and TRBJ1-4; D ambiguous. CDR3 length: 13 residues. V was clipped by 4 bases and J by 8 bases, with 10 bases between them. Germline CDR1 reads KGHDR; CDR2 reads SFDVKD. In DNA form, the CDR3 reads TGTGCCACCAGTGAAGAAAACTGGGAAAAACTGTTTTTT. Amino acid sequence: CATSEENWEKLFF.